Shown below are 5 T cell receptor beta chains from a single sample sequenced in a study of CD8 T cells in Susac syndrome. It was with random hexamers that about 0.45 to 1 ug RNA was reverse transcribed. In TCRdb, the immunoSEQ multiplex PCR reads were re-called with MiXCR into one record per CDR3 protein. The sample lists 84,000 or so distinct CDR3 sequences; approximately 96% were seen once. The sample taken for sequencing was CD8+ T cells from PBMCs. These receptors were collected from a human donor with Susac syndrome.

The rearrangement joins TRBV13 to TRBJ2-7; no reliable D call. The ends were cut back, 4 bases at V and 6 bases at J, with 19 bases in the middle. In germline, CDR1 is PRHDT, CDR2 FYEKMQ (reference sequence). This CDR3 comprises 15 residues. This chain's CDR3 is CASSSSEARISEQYF. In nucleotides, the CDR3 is TGTGCCAGCAGCTCCTCAGAAGCTCGCATCTCCGAGCAGTACTTC.

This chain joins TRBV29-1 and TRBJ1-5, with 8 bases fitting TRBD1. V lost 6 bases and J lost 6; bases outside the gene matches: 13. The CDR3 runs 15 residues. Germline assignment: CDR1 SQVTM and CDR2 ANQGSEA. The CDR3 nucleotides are TGCAGCGTCAGCACGGGCCAGGGGGCGAGTCAGCCCCAGCATTTT. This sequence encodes CSVSTGQGASQPQHF.

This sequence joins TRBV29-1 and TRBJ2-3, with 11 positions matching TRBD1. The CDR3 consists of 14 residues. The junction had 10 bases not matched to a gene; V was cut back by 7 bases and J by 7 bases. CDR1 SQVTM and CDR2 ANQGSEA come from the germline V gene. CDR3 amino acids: CSARSGTGGNTQYF. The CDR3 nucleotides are TGCAGCGCGCGGTCCGGGACAGGGGGAAATACGCAGTATTTT.

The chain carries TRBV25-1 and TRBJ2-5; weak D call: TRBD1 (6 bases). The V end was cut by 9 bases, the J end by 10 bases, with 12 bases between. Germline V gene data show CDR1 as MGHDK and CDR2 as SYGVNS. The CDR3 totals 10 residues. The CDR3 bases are TGTGCCAGTGAACAGGGAGTCCAGTACTTC. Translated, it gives CASEQGVQYF. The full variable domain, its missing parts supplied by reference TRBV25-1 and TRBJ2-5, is EADIYQTPRYLVIGTGKKITLECSQTMGHDKMYWYQQDPGMELHLIHYSYGVNSTEKGDLSSESTVSRIRTEHFPLTLESARPSHTSQYLCASEQGVQYFGPGTRLLVL.

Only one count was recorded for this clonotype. The CDR3 loop is CASSPGGRDQTQYF. CDR3 DNA sequence: TGTGCCAGCAGCCCAGGGGGCAGGGATCAGACCCAGTACTTC. The genes are TRBV9 and TRBJ2-5; 8 bases are a match to TRBD1. Germline CDR1 and CDR2: SGDLS and YYNGEE. The CDR3 loop spans 14 amino acids. V trimming: 4 bases; J trimming: 6 bases; junction bases outside the gene matches: 8.